These T cell receptor beta chains were read from a single sample in a study of technical replicates of blood from a few donors. Only in-frame clones appear in the TCRdb table, and some are missing; sequencing was by immunoSEQ multiplex PCR. The sample lists tens of thousands of clones; about 98% were seen once. The sequenced material came from T cells isolated from PBMCs. These receptor sequences come from a human donor in good health. CDR3s include the opening cysteine and the closing phenylalanine or tryptophan. The D gene is left open where the match is weak. Clone sizes are given selectively: once, few, many, or a class where the clone is expanded.

clone_size d_call j_call v_call cdr3_aa cdr3_nt
. . TRBJ1-2 TRBV6-5 CASRRGGYYGYTF TGTGCCAGCAGGCGGGGGGGTTACTATGGCTACACCTTC
. . TRBJ2-1 TRBV19 CASSTSSYNEQFF TGTGCCAGTAGTACCAGCTCCTACAATGAGCAGTTCTTC
. . TRBJ2-2 TRBV27 CASGGTAANTGELFF TGTGCCAGCGGAGGGACAGCCGCAAACACCGGGGAGCTGTTTTTT
. TRBD2 TRBJ2-7 TRBV6-5 CASSYRTGGTYEQYF TGTGCCAGCAGTTATAGAACGGGAGGAACCTACGAGCAGTACTTC
. TRBD1 TRBJ2-3 TRBV11-2 CASSSNSGGGTDTQYF TGTGCCAGCAGCTCAAACTCAGGGGGAGGCACAGATACGCAGTATTTT
. . TRBJ1-1 TRBV4-1 CASSQWGGNTEAFF TGCGCCAGCAGCCAATGGGGAGGGAACACTGAAGCTTTCTTT
. TRBD1 TRBJ2-7 TRBV6-5 CASSSQGGSYEQYF TGTGCCAGCAGTTCACAGGGGGGCTCCTACGAGCAGTACTTC
. TRBD1 TRBJ1-2 TRBV11-3 CASSLEGTGASYHDYGYTF TGTGCCAGCAGCTTAGAAGGTACAGGGGCGAGCTATCATGACTATGGCTACACCTTC
. TRBD2 TRBJ2-1 TRBV25-1 CASSDLTSGRALNEQFF TGTGCCAGCAGTGATCTCACTAGCGGGAGGGCGTTAAATGAGCAGTTCTTC
. TRBD1 TRBJ1-1 TRBV13 CASRETGDTEAFF TGTGCCAGCAGGGAAACAGGGGACACTGAAGCTTTCTTT
. TRBD1 TRBJ2-1 TRBV27 CASSSGQGFSYNEQFF TGTGCCAGCAGTTCCGGACAGGGTTTCTCCTACAATGAGCAGTTCTTC
. TRBD1 TRBJ1-4 TRBV18 CASSPPRTGGANEKLFF TGTGCCAGCTCACCACCAAGGACAGGGGGAGCTAATGAAAAACTGTTTTTT
. TRBD1 TRBJ2-5 TRBV9 CASSGGTVAETQYF TGTGCCAGCAGCGGGGGGACAGTGGCAGAGACCCAGTACTTC
. . TRBJ1-1 TRBV19 CASSIEFGGGTEAFF TGTGCCAGTAGTATAGAATTCGGAGGTGGCACTGAAGCTTTCTTT
. . TRBJ2-7 TRBV6-1 CASRGRHDYPYEQYF TGTGCCAGCAGGGGGAGACACGATTACCCCTACGAGCAGTACTTC
. TRBD2 TRBJ2-3 TRBV7-9 CASSLPGLAGGYF TGTGCCAGCAGCTTACCCGGACTAGCGGGAGGGTATTTT
. . TRBJ1-2 TRBV9 CASSVAGEGYGYTF TGTGCCAGCAGCGTAGCAGGGGAGGGCTATGGCTACACCTTC
. TRBD2 TRBJ2-7 TRBV4-1 CASSPWGNSGTSYEQYF TGCGCCAGCAGCCCCTGGGGGAATAGCGGGACCTCCTACGAGCAGTACTTC
. . TRBJ1-5 TRBV6-1 CASSVQYNQPQHF TGTGCCAGCAGTGTCCAGTACAATCAGCCCCAGCATTTT
. . TRBJ2-7 TRBV2 CASSPFHEQYF TGTGCCAGCAGCCCTTTTCACGAGCAGTACTTC
. TRBD1 TRBJ2-1 TRBV7-8 CASSLTGGADEQFF TGTGCCAGCAGCTTAACAGGGGGCGCAGATGAGCAGTTCTTC
. TRBD1 TRBJ1-2 TRBV29-1 CSVAGTGAGYTF TGCAGCGTAGCCGGGACAGGGGCTGGCTACACCTTC
. TRBD2 TRBJ2-1 TRBV11-3 CASSLLGGRAYNEQFF TGTGCCAGCAGCTTATTAGGCGGGAGGGCCTACAATGAGCAGTTCTTC
. . TRBJ2-3 TRBV21-1 CASNNGTSGRPDTQYF TGTGCCAGCAACAATGGGACTAGCGGGAGACCAGATACGCAGTATTTT
. TRBD1 TRBJ1-6 TRBV2 CASRDFKTGGGSPLHF TGTGCCAGCAGGGATTTTAAGACAGGGGGGGGCTCACCCCTCCACTTT
. . TRBJ1-1 TRBV28 CASITDSGSTEAFF TGTGCCAGCATAACGGACAGCGGCAGCACTGAAGCTTTCTTT
. . TRBJ1-6 TRBV14 CASSQGPYNSPLHF TGTGCCAGCAGCCAAGGGCCTTATAATTCACCCCTCCACTTT
. . TRBJ1-2 TRBV6-6 CASSYDVGQRAYGYTF TGTGCCAGCAGTTACGATGTTGGCCAGCGTGCCTATGGCTACACCTTC
. . TRBJ2-2 TRBV6-1 CASSELAGLLTGELFF TGTGCCAGCAGTGAACTCGCCGGACTATTAACCGGGGAGCTGTTTTTT
. . TRBJ2-1 TRBV6-1 CASSDPSLVPSFF TGTGCCAGCAGTGATCCGAGTCTCGTCCCTTCGTTCTTC
. . TRBJ1-2 TRBV5-6 CASSLMELYGYTF TGTGCCAGCAGCTTAATGGAGCTGTATGGCTACACCTTC
. . TRBJ1-5 TRBV7-9 CASSLGGGGIVQPQHF TGTGCCAGCAGCTTAGGTGGGGGAGGGATCGTACAGCCCCAGCATTTT
. . TRBJ1-2 TRBV30 CAWRELTATYGYTF TGTGCCTGGAGGGAATTGACAGCTACCTATGGCTACACCTTC
. TRBD2 TRBJ2-1 TRBV15 CATSRALGLAGGGEQFF TGTGCCACCAGCAGAGCCCTCGGACTAGCGGGAGGCGGGGAGCAGTTCTTC
. . TRBJ1-1 TRBV4-1 CASSRGGGLDSEAFF TGCGCCAGCAGCCGAGGGGGGGGATTGGACAGTGAAGCTTTCTTT
. TRBD2 TRBJ2-5 TRBV11-2 CASSSGLAETQYF TGTGCCAGCAGCTCAGGACTAGCGGAGACCCAGTACTTC
. TRBD2 TRBJ2-1 TRBV9 CASSGLAGGSKRSYNEQFF TGTGCCAGCAGCGGACTAGCGGGGGGGTCTAAACGCTCCTACAATGAGCAGTTCTTC
. TRBD1 TRBJ2-2 TRBV9 CASSVSGQHTGELFF TGTGCCAGCAGCGTATCGGGACAGCACACCGGGGAGCTGTTTTTT
. TRBD1 TRBJ2-7 TRBV19 CASSLLDRANEQYF TGTGCCAGTAGCCTATTGGACAGGGCCAACGAGCAGTACTTC
. . TRBJ1-4 TRBV28 CASSYGGRRNEKLFF TGTGCCAGCAGTTACGGGGGGCGACGCAATGAAAAACTGTTTTTT
. TRBD2 TRBJ2-1 TRBV9 CASSGGGSYYNEQFF TGTGCCAGCAGCGGGGGGGGAAGCTACTACAATGAGCAGTTCTTC
. . TRBJ1-4 TRBV30 CAWRGGPGKKLFF TGTGCCTGGAGGGGGGGACCAGGAAAAAAACTGTTTTTT
once . TRBJ1-1 TRBV6-5 CASSYGTGSTEAFF TGTGCCAGCAGTTACGGTACCGGGAGCACTGAAGCTTTCTTT
. . TRBJ1-5 TRBV5-1 CASSPSPNQPQHF TGCGCCAGCAGCCCCAGTCCCAATCAGCCCCAGCATTTT
. . TRBJ1-5 TRBV5-6 CASSNRGSNQPQHF TGTGCCAGCAGCAACCGGGGGTCCAATCAGCCCCAGCATTTT
. TRBD2 TRBJ2-2 TRBV14 CASSQIWIAGKGNTGELFF TGTGCCAGCAGCCAAATCTGGATAGCGGGTAAAGGGAACACCGGGGAGCTGTTTTTT
. . TRBJ2-3 TRBV4-2 CASSQVRLAISTDTQYF TGTGCCAGCAGCCAAGTTCGGCTAGCGATAAGCACAGATACGCAGTATTTT
once . TRBJ1-1 TRBV6-1 CASTRGDDTEAFF TGTGCCAGCACCAGGGGAGATGATACTGAAGCTTTCTTT
. TRBD2 TRBJ2-7 TRBV5-1 CASSFLAGEIYEQYF TGCGCCAGCAGCTTCCTAGCGGGGGAGATCTACGAGCAGTACTTC